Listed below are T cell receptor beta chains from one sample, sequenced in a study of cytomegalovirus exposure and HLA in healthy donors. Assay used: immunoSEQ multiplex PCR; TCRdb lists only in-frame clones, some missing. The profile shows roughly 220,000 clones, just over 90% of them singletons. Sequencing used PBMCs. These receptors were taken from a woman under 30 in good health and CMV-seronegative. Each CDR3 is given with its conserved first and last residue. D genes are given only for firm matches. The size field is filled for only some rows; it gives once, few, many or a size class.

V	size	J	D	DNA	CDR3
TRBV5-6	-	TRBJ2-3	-	TGTGCCAGCAGCTTCCAACACAGGGTTAATACGCAGTATTTT	CASSFQHRVNTQYF
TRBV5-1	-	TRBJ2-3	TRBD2	TGCGCCAGCAGCCCTAGCGGGAGGGCCGCAGATACGCAGTATTTT	CASSPSGRAADTQYF
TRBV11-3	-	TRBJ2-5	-	TGTGCCTCACAGGGTTTGGGAGAGACCCAGTACTTC	CASQGLGETQYF
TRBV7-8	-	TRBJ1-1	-	TGTGCCAGCAGCTTAGCGTCGGGTTTTACTGAAGCTTTCTTT	CASSLASGFTEAFF
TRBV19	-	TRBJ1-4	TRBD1	TGTGCCAGTTCTCCAGGGGGGTTGGGTAATGAAAAACTGTTTTTT	CASSPGGLGNEKLFF
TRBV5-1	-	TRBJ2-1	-	TGCGCCAGCAGAACCGGGAGCTCCGTCTACAATGAGCAGTTCTTC	CASRTGSSVYNEQFF
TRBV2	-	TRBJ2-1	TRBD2	TGTGCCAGCAGTGAGTCTGGGACTAGGTCTCCCTACAATGAGCAGTTCTTC	CASSESGTRSPYNEQFF
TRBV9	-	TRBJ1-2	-	TGTGCCAGCAGCTCCCAGACAGGTCATCGTGGCTACACCTTC	CASSSQTGHRGYTF
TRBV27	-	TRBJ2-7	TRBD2	TGTGCCAGCGCTAGCGGGAGGGGCGAGCAGTACTTC	CASASGRGEQYF
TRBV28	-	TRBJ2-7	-	TGTGCCAGCAGTTCCTTTAGAGAGCAGTACTTC	CASSSFREQYF
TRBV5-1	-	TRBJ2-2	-	TGCGCCAGCAGCTTGGCCCGGGGCACCGGGGAGCTGTTTTTT	CASSLARGTGELFF
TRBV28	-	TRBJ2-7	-	TGTGCCAGCAGTTCGGCGGGACCTTACGAGCAGTACTTC	CASSSAGPYEQYF
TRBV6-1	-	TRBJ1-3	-	TGTGCCAGCAGTGCCCCTCGTCTCAGCTCTGGAAACACCATATATTTT	CASSAPRLSSGNTIYF
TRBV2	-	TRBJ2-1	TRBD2	TGTGCCAGCAGTCCGACTAGCGTAGTCTACAATGAGCAGTTCTTC	CASSPTSVVYNEQFF
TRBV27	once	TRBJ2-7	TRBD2	TGTGCCAGCAGTTTGGGGAGGGGCTACGAGCAGTACTTC	CASSLGRGYEQYF
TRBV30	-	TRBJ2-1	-	TGTGCCTGGCTTGGGAGGAATGAGCAGTTCTTC	CAWLGRNEQFF
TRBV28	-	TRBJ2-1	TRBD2	TGTGCCAGCAGTCAGGCCACTAGCGTTCCCTCCTACAATGAGCAGTTCTTC	CASSQATSVPSYNEQFF
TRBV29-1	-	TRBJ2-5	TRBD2	TGCAGCGTTGAACCGCGCCTAGCGGGAGTGGAGACCCAGTACTTC	CSVEPRLAGVETQYF
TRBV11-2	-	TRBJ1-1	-	TGTGCCAGCAGCTTAGGACTCATGAACACTGAAGCTTTCTTT	CASSLGLMNTEAFF
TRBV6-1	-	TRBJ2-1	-	TGTGCCAGCAAGACGCGGGATGGGTACAATGAGCAGTTCTTC	CASKTRDGYNEQFF
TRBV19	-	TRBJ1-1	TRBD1	TGTGCCAGTAGTATACGGGACAGGGCCAACACTGAAGCTTTCTTT	CASSIRDRANTEAFF
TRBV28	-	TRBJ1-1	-	TGTGCCAGCAATTTAGGGGCATGGGTGAACACTGAAGCTTTCTTT	CASNLGAWVNTEAFF
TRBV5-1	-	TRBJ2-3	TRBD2	TGCGCCAGCAGCTTGGCCTTGAGCGGGAATACGCAGTATTTT	CASSLALSGNTQYF
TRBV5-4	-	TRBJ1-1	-	TGTGCCAGCAGCCAGTCCCTCTTTGAGAACACTGAAGCTTTCTTT	CASSQSLFENTEAFF
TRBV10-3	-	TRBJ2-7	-	TGTGCCATCAGTGGGGGCGGGGAAAGCTCCTACGAGCAGTACTTC	CAISGGGESSYEQYF
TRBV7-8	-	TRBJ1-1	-	TGTGCCAGCAGCTTAGGGGGCCCTGGGACTGAAGCTTTCTTT	CASSLGGPGTEAFF
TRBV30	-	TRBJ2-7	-	TGTGCCTGGAGTACACGCTCCCGGGGGGCAAACTCCTACGAGCAGTACTTC	CAWSTRSRGANSYEQYF
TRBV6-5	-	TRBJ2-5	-	TGTGCCAGACAAAGAACCACAGGAAACCAAGAGACCCAGTACTTC	CARQRTTGNQETQYF
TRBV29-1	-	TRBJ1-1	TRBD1	TGCAGCGTTACCGGGACAGGGGCTAGAGTGGACACTGAAGCTTTCTTT	CSVTGTGARVDTEAFF
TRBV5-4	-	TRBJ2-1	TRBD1	TGTGCCAGCAGCGTGACAGGGGGCTCATTAAATGAGCAGTTCTTC	CASSVTGGSLNEQFF
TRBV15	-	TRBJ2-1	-	TGTGCCACCTCCACCAATAGCGACAATGAGCAGTTCTTC	CATSTNSDNEQFF
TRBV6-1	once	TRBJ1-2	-	TGTGCCAGTCGAAAACGGGGCTATGGCTACACCTTC	CASRKRGYGYTF
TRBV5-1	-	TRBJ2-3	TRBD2	TGCGCCAGCAGCTGGGGTAGGAGCGGGAGACCAGATACGCAGTATTTT	CASSWGRSGRPDTQYF
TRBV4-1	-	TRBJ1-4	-	TGCGCCAGCAGCCAATTCCCTGGAACATCCGACTATCTGTTTTTT	CASSQFPGTSDYLFF
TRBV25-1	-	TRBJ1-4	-	TGTGCCAGCAGTGGCGGTTCCCGGACAGCTCCTAATGAAAAACTGTTTTTT	CASSGGSRTAPNEKLFF
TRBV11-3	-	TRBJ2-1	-	TGTGCCAGCAGCTTAGAGGCGCAGGCGTATGAGCAGTTCTTC	CASSLEAQAYEQFF